Included here is one T cell receptor beta chain sequence, with context. Its antigen is as yet unknown. These data come from a study of T cells in localized non-small cell lung cancer. Findings of the study overall: A median of about 54 of the top 100 tumor clones appeared in adjacent lung, which was paired and uninvolved. Higher adjacent-lung clonality was associated with shorter survival. Without multi-region sequencing, intratumor heterogeneity could not be excluded.

Some clones are missing from TCRdb's copy, which holds only in-frame ones; the method was immunoSEQ multiplex PCR. The table includes 45,000 to 55,000 clones, 86% detected once. Germline V lookup: CDR1 SGHVS, CDR2 FQNEAQ. This CDR3 contains 16 residues. V shed 0 bases, J shed 8 bases, and the junction held 9 bases outside the gene matches. The sequence came from a male donor aged 60 or over with stage III squamous cell lung carcinoma. Sequencing used peripheral blood, obtained before any cancer treatment. The chain uses TRBV7-8 and TRBJ1-5, with 8 bases identical to TRBD1. The CDR3 sequence is CASSLAQTGGEEPQHF. CDR3 DNA: TGTGCCAGCAGCTTAGCCCAAACAGGGGGGGAAGAGCCCCAGCATTTT.